The next 22 T cell receptor beta chains were all read from a single sample in a study of blood T cell repertoires in COVID-19. Here immunoSEQ multiplex PCR was the method, and the copy in TCRdb shows in-frame clones only, minus some. The table includes some 22,000 clones, approximately 80% detected once. Sequenced material: peripheral blood. These receptors were taken from an older man with active or convalescent COVID-19.

The genes are TRBV25-1 and TRBJ1-4; 8 nucleotides agree with TRBD1. This CDR3 spans 15 amino acids. V lost 4 bases, J lost 5 bases, and 6 bases stayed unmatched. Germline assignment: CDR1 MGHDK and CDR2 SYGVNS. This chain's CDR3 is CASSGSGTGNEKLFF. The CDR3 bases are TGTGCCAGCAGTGGATCCGGGACAGGAAATGAAAAACTGTTTTTT.

This clone was counted a single time. The chain employs TRBV7-2 and TRBJ2-7; TRBD1 aligns across 9 bases. V lost 5 bases to trimming and J lost 1 base; unmatched junction nucleotides: 6. The CDR3 length is 15 residues. Germline lookup yields CDR1 SGHTA and CDR2 FQGNSA. In DNA form, the CDR3 reads TGTGCCAGCAGCCGGGGGACAGGGAGGTCCTACGAGCAGTACTTC. It specifies CASSRGTGRSYEQYF.

This chain connects TRBV5-6 to TRBJ2-1, with D possibly TRBD1 on 5 matching bases. Germline V gene lookup returns CDR1 SGHDT and CDR2 YYEEEE. The V gene lost 1 base and the J gene lost 7 bases, with 18 bases spanning the gap. The CDR3 has 16 residues. This chain's CDR3 is CASSLRSHYQGNEQFF. CDR3 nucleotides: TGTGCCAGCAGCTTGAGATCTCACTATCAGGGAAATGAGCAGTTCTTC.

This clone showed up just once. The rearrangement uses TRBV3-1 (or the pseudogene TRBV3-2) and TRBJ2-1; 9 positions agree with TRBD1. Germline loops: CDR1 LGHDT, CDR2 YNNKEL (reference sequence). This CDR3 has 16 amino acids. The J segment lost 7 bases and the V segment lost 4 bases, leaving 11 bases of the junction unmatched. The CDR3 DNA follows: TGTGCCAGCAGCCCGTTGGGGACAGGGTCTCGGAATGAGCAGTTCTTC. Protein: CASSPLGTGSRNEQFF.

The chain has TRBV6-5 and TRBJ1-2; no clear D. CDR1 is MNHEY and CDR2 is SVGAGI in the germline V gene. The V gene lost 5 bases and the J gene lost 8 bases, with 21 bases spanning the gap. This CDR3 has 15 amino acids. The CDR3 region has the DNA TGTGCCAGCAGTCCTAGCCAGTGGGGTTCTTGGGGCTACACCTTC. Its protein is CASSPSQWGSWGYTF.

The chain employs TRBV5-1 and TRBJ2-5, with TRBD1 identical over 8 bases. The V gene end was trimmed by 1 base and the J gene end by 5 bases; junction bases not matched to a gene: 4. Germline V gene sequence: CDR1 SGHRS, CDR2 YFSETQ. This CDR3 has 14 residues. CDR3 bases: TGCGCCAGCAGCTTGTCAGCAGGGGGCGAGACCCAGTACTTC. Protein: CASSLSAGGETQYF. The variable domain in full, completed from reference TRBV5-1 and TRBJ2-5, reads KAGVTQTPRYLIKTRGQQVTLSCSPISGHRSVSWYQQTPGQGLQFLFEYFSETQRNKGNFPGRFSGRQFSNSRSEMNVSTLELGDSALYLCASSLSAGGETQYFGPGTRLLVL.

The V gene is TRBV5-1, the J gene TRBJ1-4; D is possibly TRBD1 (5 bases). Trimming took off 4 bases at V and 4 bases at J, with 17 bases between the two ends. CDR3 length: 16 amino acids. Germline V gene lookup returns CDR1 SGHRS and CDR2 YFSETQ. The CDR3 is CASSAGSTAGNEKLFF. The CDR3 DNA sequence: TGCGCCAGCAGCGCAGGGTCCACGGCTGGTAATGAAAAACTGTTTTTT.

This chain connects TRBV11-2 to TRBJ1-1, with D possibly being TRBD1 (6 bases). Germline lookup yields CDR1 SGHAT and CDR2 FQNNGV. With 5 bases removed from V and 1 base from J, the gap between germline ends came to 11 bases. The CDR3 is 14 residues long. Written as DNA, the CDR3 is TGTGCCAGCAGCCAAGCAGGGGCGAACACTGAAGCTTTCTTT. This gives the protein CASSQAGANTEAFF.

The chain is built from TRBV5-5 and TRBJ2-1; no clear D. The CDR3 has 15 amino acids. Germline-derived CDR1 and CDR2 are SGHKS and YYEKEE (reference sequence). V lost 5 bases, J lost 0 bases, and 12 bases lay in between. CDR3 protein: CASSRPESSYNEQFF. DNA of the CDR3: TGTGCCAGCAGTCGCCCGGAGAGCTCCTACAATGAGCAGTTCTTC.

The V and J genes are TRBV6-2 or TRBV6-3 and TRBJ2-5; D gene ambiguous. The V end lost 2 bases, the J end lost 3 bases, and 16 bases lay between the germline ends. The CDR3 is 16 amino acids. CDR1 and CDR2 (germline): MNHEY, SVGEGT. The CDR3 spells CASSYGGILNEETQYF. DNA for the CDR3: TGTGCCAGCAGTTACGGTGGCATACTAAACGAAGAGACCCAGTACTTC.

This sequence joins TRBV6-5 and TRBJ2-7, with 13 bases fitting TRBD2. Germline CDR1 MNHEY, CDR2 SVGAGI. The CDR3 runs 16 residues. V shed 2 bases and J 3 bases; nucleotides not matched to a gene: 4. The CDR3 here is CASSYGRLAGGYEQYF. CDR3 DNA sequence: TGTGCCAGCAGTTACGGGCGACTAGCGGGGGGCTACGAGCAGTACTTC.

Worth noting for this clone: Other DNA sequences in this sample translate to the same CDR3. J is TRBJ2-5 and V is TRBV7-9; the D gene is possibly TRBD2 (5 bases). V was trimmed by 0 bases and J by 5 bases, leaving 10 bases between them. The CDR3 is 14 amino acids. Looked up from germline, CDR1 is SEHNR and CDR2 is FQNEAQ (reference sequence). CDR3 region: CASSLALGAETQYF. CDR3 DNA sequence: TGTGCCAGCAGCTTAGCACTGGGAGCTGAGACCCAGTACTTC. Full variable domain (missing parts from reference TRBV7-9 and TRBJ2-5): DTGVSQNPRHKITKRGQNVTFRCDPISEHNRLYWYRQTLGQGPEFLTYFQNEAQLEKSRLLSDRFSAERPKGSFSTLEIQRTEQGDSAMYLCASSLALGAETQYFGPGTRLLVL.

The chain carries TRBV4-1 and TRBJ1-2; the match to TRBD1 covers 8 bases. The CDR3 covers 16 residues. V lost 2 bases and J lost 2; bases outside the gene matches: 7. Per the germline V gene, CDR1 is MGHRA and CDR2 is YSYEKL. The CDR3 region is CASSQIRGQANYGYTF. The CDR3 DNA follows: TGCGCCAGCAGCCAAATTAGGGGACAGGCAAACTATGGCTACACCTTC.

The V and J genes are TRBV28 and TRBJ2-5, with unresolved D. The germline gives CDR1 MDHEN, CDR2 SYDVKM. The CDR3 spans 11 residues. V was trimmed by 6 bases and J by 2 bases, leaving 4 bases between them. The CDR3 sequence: CASSTQETQYF. CDR3 coding DNA: TGTGCCAGCAGCACACAAGAGACCCAGTACTTC.

V usage is TRBV28 and J usage is TRBJ1-3, with D possibly being TRBD1 (6 bases). CDR1 is MDHEN and CDR2 is SYDVKM in the germline V gene. The CDR3 has 14 residues. V dropped 10 bases and J dropped 4 bases, with 17 bases sitting between them. CDR3 region: CATKWGRSGNTIYF. DNA of the CDR3: TGTGCCACCAAATGGGGGCGCTCCGGAAACACCATATATTTT.

The chain is built from TRBV9 and TRBJ2-3; 8 nucleotides match TRBD2. After removal of 2 bases from V and 5 bases from J, the junction contained 1 base not matched to a gene. CDR1 and CDR2 from the germline V gene are SGDLS and YYNGEE. The CDR3 spans 13 residues. The CDR3 nucleotides read TGTGCCAGCAGCGTCGGGACTAGAGATACGCAGTATTTT. Encoded protein: CASSVGTRDTQYF.

In DNA form, the CDR3 reads TGCGCCAGCTCCCAAGGCCCGGGTTTAACTGAAGCTTTCTTT. This gives the protein CASSQGPGLTEAFF. The chain uses TRBV10-2 and TRBJ1-1, with unresolved D. The CDR3 length is 14 residues. V was trimmed by 8 bases and J by 5 bases, leaving 18 bases between them. From germline, CDR1 is WSHSY and CDR2 SAAADI.

The J gene is TRBJ2-5, the V gene TRBV4-1; 10 bases agree with TRBD2. The V gene's germline CDR1 is MGHRA and CDR2 YSYEKL. V dropped 1 base and J dropped 5; count of bases not matched to a gene: 7. CDR3 size: 16 residues. The CDR3 region is CASSQGASGSHETQYF. CDR3 in DNA: TGCGCCAGCAGCCAAGGCGCTAGCGGGAGTCACGAGACCCAGTACTTC.

The chain joins TRBV10-2 to TRBJ2-2, with 10 bases aligning to TRBD2. With 8 bases clipped from V and 0 bases from J, the junction kept 3 bases outside the gene matches. CDR3 size: 15 residues. CDR1 is WSHSY and CDR2 is SAAADI in the germline V gene. The CDR3: CASRTSGTNTGELFF. In DNA form, the CDR3 reads TGCGCCAGCCGGACTAGCGGTACGAACACCGGGGAGCTGTTTTTT.

The V and J genes are TRBV29-1 and TRBJ1-2; 9 bases are a match to TRBD1. With 5 bases clipped from V and 4 bases from J, the junction kept 8 bases outside the gene matches. The CDR3 extends over 14 amino acids. In germline, CDR1 is SQVTM, CDR2 ANQGSEA. The CDR3 spells CSVPGTGTLYGYTF. The CDR3 DNA reads TGCAGCGTTCCCGGGACAGGGACCCTCTATGGCTACACCTTC.

V is TRBV28 and J is TRBJ1-1, with D possibly matching TRBD1 (5 bases). The CDR3 contains 12 residues. Trimming removed 5 bases from V and 6 bases from J, with 10 bases in between. The germline gives CDR1 MDHEN, CDR2 SYDVKM. This chain's CDR3 is CASSPWGAEAFF. The CDR3 DNA reads TGTGCCAGCAGTCCCTGGGGGGCTGAAGCTTTCTTT. The complete variable domain, with remaining parts taken from reference TRBV28 and TRBJ1-1, reads DVKVTQSSRYLVKRTGEKVFLECVQDMDHENMFWYRQDPGLGLRLIYFSYDVKMKEKGDIPEGYSVSREKKERFSLILESASTNQTSMYLCASSPWGAEAFFGQGTRLTVV.

The chain uses TRBV28 and TRBJ1-5, with D perhaps matching TRBD1 (6 bases). The CDR3 totals 18 residues. Germline V gene lookup returns CDR1 MDHEN and CDR2 SYDVKM. Trimming removed 5 bases from V and 2 bases from J, with 22 bases in between. The CDR3 loop reads CASSRSAQGSFGNQPQHF. CDR3 DNA sequence: TGTGCCAGCAGTCGCTCTGCCCAGGGGAGCTTTGGCAATCAGCCCCAGCATTTT.